This TCR beta chain emerged from a study of blood T cell repertoires in COVID-19. V was clipped by 7 bases and J by 5 bases, with 13 bases between them. The CDR3 extends over 12 amino acids. Germline values: CDR1 SGDLS, CDR2 YYNGEE. Original data processing: Estimates of nucleated cell counts were drawn from the amplification of reference gene primers. Profiled with immunoSEQ multiplex PCR; TCRdb holds only in-frame clones, not every one. V and J calls and clone size are as listed in that table; D and trimming were resolved from the DNA. The data contain some 60,000 clones, 70% to 75% of them singletons.

This TCR was sampled from a woman between 45 and 60 years old with active or convalescent COVID-19. V and J are TRBV9 and TRBJ2-7; D might be TRBD1 (5 bases). The sample comprised peripheral blood. The CDR3 DNA follows: TGTGCCAGCGCCTTCGAAGGGGACGAGCAGTACTTC. It codes for CASAFEGDEQYF.